This T cell receptor (beta chain) was profiled in a study of siplizumab effects on memory and regulatory T cells (dated by TCRdb to about 2019). At the level of the whole study: The study looked at the effect of siplizumab, an anti-CD2 antibody, on alloreactive T-cell subsets in allogeneic mixed lymphocyte reactions made from human PBMCs. The research as a whole found: Of the alloreactive CD4+ clones that could be mapped, the Treg-derived share averaged about 63% with siplizumab compared with 26.9% in control reactions. Greater diversity appeared to be present in unstimulated naive T cells than in memory T cells, and a substantial contribution to the alloresponse seemed to be made by naive cells. Sequences below about 10^-5 frequency were poorly captured, so only a minor fraction of alloreactive clones could be mapped to unstimulated subsets. For roughly 80-97% of proliferating CD4+ or CD8+ clones, no naive or memory phenotype could be assigned. The cumulative frequency of alloreactive sequences that could be traced back to unstimulated CD4+ memory T cells was significantly reduced by siplizumab. No functional confirmation was obtained for the suppressive function of proliferating Tregs from siplizumab cultures.

This clone was detected once. The clone's antigen remains unknown. Within one base of it there is no much larger clone, and no base qualities were kept. V gives up 5 bases and J gives up 4 bases, and the segment between their germline ends measures 15 bases. For CDR1 and CDR2, the germline V gene lists SGHVS and FNYEAQ. The CDR3 measures 15 amino acids from cysteine to phenylalanine. Only the CDR3 region is kept as DNA, spanning 45 bases read in frame from base 1. The library was prepared using the immunoSEQ multiplex PCR assay. Each sample had about 10^5 TCR templates assayed by the deep sequencing platform. Genomic DNA extracted from sorted T cells was used for TCRbeta CDR3 sequencing. On the authors' methods: The R programming language was used for clonal analysis of TCRbeta CDR3 data. Unstimulated samples were compared with post-reaction CFSE-low samples to define alloreactive CD4+ and CD8+ clones. Regulatory or non-regulatory origin was assigned to alloreactive CD4+ clones by matching of sequences to sorted unstimulated Treg and non-Treg repertoires. TCRdb re-hosts the immuneACCESS table, in-frame sequences only. Its copies lack some clones; in the studies checked, an unresolved V gene accounts for under half of them, and the cause for the rest is not known. V, J and clone size reflect that table, while D and trimming were determined from the DNA. This sample lists 94,000 or so clones; 93% were detected once. Of the sample, 5.5% to 7.5% falls within the top ten clones.

Sorted unstimulated T cells, along with proliferating T cells recovered from mixed lymphocyte reactions, underwent TCRbeta CDR3 sequencing. Fresh whole blood from around 10 HLA-typed healthy donors was used as the source from which PBMCs were isolated. The clonotype was recovered from a human donor in good health. Recombination linked TRBV7-6 to TRBJ1-5; a weak D assignment points to TRBD1 (5 bases agree). The sample comprised CD8+ T cells sorted from blood. CDR3 loop: CASSPVTGENQPQHF. The DNA sequence is as follows: TGTGCCAGCAGCCCCGTCACGGGGGAAAATCAGCCCCAGCATTTT.